The rows below give T cell receptor beta chains drawn from one sample of a study of shared T cell receptors in the human thymus. The method was immunoSEQ multiplex PCR; TCRdb's version includes in-frame clones alone and lacks a portion of them. The table includes about 660,000 clones, 88% detected once. These data also formed part of another study, on human thymus T cells.

Sequenced input: thymocytes. The receptors here all came from a boy under two years old with a congenital heart defect. Each CDR3 is given with its conserved first and last residue. A row's size may be missing; if present it is once, few, many or a size class.

NA | TRBJ1-5 | TRBV5-1 | 15 | CASSLSGAGNQPQHF
NA | TRBJ2-3 | TRBV4-1 | 17 | CASSHGLAGGPADTQYF
NA | TRBJ2-7 | TRBV6-6 | 13 | CASSYDRAGEQYF
NA | TRBJ2-1 | TRBV4-1 | 16 | CASSQGRAGGPNEQFF
NA | TRBJ2-7 | TRBV14 | 15 | CASSQGDFPLSEQYF
NA | TRBJ2-2 | TRBV29-1 | 15 | CSVGSSGVNTGELFF
once | TRBJ2-3 | TRBV2 | 17 | CASSEYPRLNNTDTQYF
NA | TRBJ2-6 | TRBV28 | 18 | CASSCGRPSNSGANVLTF
NA | TRBJ2-3 | TRBV20-1 | 11 | CSAELTDTQYF
NA | TRBJ1-2 | TRBV27 | 15 | CASSPTDRGLNGYTF
NA | TRBJ2-2 | TRBV15 | 15 | CATSSVRGGTGELFF
NA | TRBJ1-1 | TRBV29-1 | 12 | CSVRRENTEAFF
NA | TRBJ1-3 | TRBV9 | 15 | CASSVSGGDGNTIYF
NA | TRBJ2-2 | TRBV4-3 | 15 | CASSQDRGISGELFF
once | TRBJ2-7 | TRBV7-9 | 18 | CASSHYGSERKGEYEQYF
NA | TRBJ1-1 | TRBV4-2 | 14 | CASSQWGQGSEAFF
NA | TRBJ2-1 | TRBV15 | 13 | CATSRDRDWEQFF
few | TRBJ2-1 | TRBV6-5 | 16 | CASSYEALGSYNEQFF
once | TRBJ2-1 | TRBV4-1 | 17 | CASSQDGDSSPRNEQFF
NA | TRBJ2-7 | TRBV6-6 | 13 | CASSDRAVYEQYF
NA | TRBJ2-7 | TRBV11-2 | 15 | CASSLLSPSSYEQYF
NA | TRBJ1-2 | TRBV4-3 | 16 | CASSQKDRGRNYGYTF
NA | TRBJ1-2 | TRBV4-1 | 14 | CASSQEREAYGYTF
NA | TRBJ2-1 | TRBV5-4 | 16 | CASSLEGHLPYNEQFF
NA | TRBJ2-7 | TRBV5-8 | 17 | CASSSKKRGVPEYEQYF
NA | TRBJ2-3 | TRBV4-1 | 21 | CASSQASRLAGGGGSTDTQYF
NA | TRBJ2-1 | TRBV6-1 | 15 | CASRGLAGDYNEQFF
NA | TRBJ2-7 | TRBV11-3 | 15 | CASSARDRSTLGQYF
NA | TRBJ2-5 | TRBV19 | 14 | CASSRKGLQGTQYF
few | TRBJ2-7 | TRBV4-3 | 16 | CASSQDVQREPYEQYF
NA | TRBJ2-1 | TRBV10-1 | 16 | CASSEVRTSSHNEQFF
NA | TRBJ2-7 | TRBV30 | 16 | CAWRPLHLPSSYEQYF
NA | TRBJ2-1 | TRBV6-1 | 15 | CASSERTRYEGEQFF
NA | TRBJ1-1 | TRBV18 | 21 | CASSSTRWKGAVYRKDAEAFF
NA | TRBJ2-7 | TRBV27 | 17 | CASSLKVSGTGAYEQYF
NA | TRBJ2-1 | TRBV12-5 | 15 | CASGGREAPLGEQFF
once | TRBJ2-3 | TRBV2 | 15 | CASSERGLAHDTQYF